This TCR beta chain derives from a study of blood T cell repertoires in COVID-19. Study overall: Acute and convalescent COVID-19 specimens originated in the United States, Italy and Spain. From T cells, B-cell-depleted T cells, or PBMCs came the material, which was cDNA or gDNA.

This CDR3 contains 16 residues. The V gene's germline CDR1 is SEHNR and CDR2 FQNEAQ (reference sequence). V was cut by 5 bases and J by 0 bases, with 14 bases left in between. This clone was picked up a small number of times. Original handling: How many nucleated cells were present was estimated from reference gene primer amplification. The method was immunoSEQ multiplex PCR; TCRdb's version includes in-frame clones alone and lacks a portion of them. V and J calls and clone size are those listed in that table; D and trimming were worked out from the DNA. The data hold approximately 70,000 clones, with around nine tenths observed a single time.

This chain links TRBV7-9 with TRBJ1-3, with D possibly being TRBD1 (6 bases). Specimen: peripheral blood. This sequence originates from a human donor in a cohort sampled during active COVID-19. The DNA for the CDR3 is TGTGCCAGCAGCGTCACAAGGGGGTTCTCTGGAAACACCATATATTTT. Amino acids: CASSVTRGFSGNTIYF.